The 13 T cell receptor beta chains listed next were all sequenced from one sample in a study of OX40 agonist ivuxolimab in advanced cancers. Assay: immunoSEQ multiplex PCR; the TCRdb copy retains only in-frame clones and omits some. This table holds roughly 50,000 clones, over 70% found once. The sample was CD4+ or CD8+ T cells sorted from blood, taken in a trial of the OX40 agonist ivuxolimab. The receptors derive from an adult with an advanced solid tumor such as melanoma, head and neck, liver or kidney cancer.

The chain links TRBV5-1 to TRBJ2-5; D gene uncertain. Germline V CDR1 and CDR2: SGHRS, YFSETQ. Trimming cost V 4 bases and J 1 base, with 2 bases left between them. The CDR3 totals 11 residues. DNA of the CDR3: TGCGCCAGCAGCATCCAAGAGACCCAGTACTTC. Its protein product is CASSIQETQYF.

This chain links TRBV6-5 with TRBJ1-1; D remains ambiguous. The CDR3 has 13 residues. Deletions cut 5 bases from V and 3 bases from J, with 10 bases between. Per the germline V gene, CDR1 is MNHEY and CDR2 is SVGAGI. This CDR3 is CASSTRPYTEAFF. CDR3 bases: TGTGCCAGCAGTACGAGACCGTACACTGAAGCTTTCTTT.

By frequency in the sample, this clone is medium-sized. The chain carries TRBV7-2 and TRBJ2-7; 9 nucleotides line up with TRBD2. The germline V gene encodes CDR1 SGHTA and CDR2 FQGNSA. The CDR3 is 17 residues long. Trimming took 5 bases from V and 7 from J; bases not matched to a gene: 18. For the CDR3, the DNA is TGTGCCAGCAGCCAAGCTGGGGATAGCGGGGGAGTTTGGGAGCAGTACTTC. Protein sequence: CASSQAGDSGGVWEQYF.

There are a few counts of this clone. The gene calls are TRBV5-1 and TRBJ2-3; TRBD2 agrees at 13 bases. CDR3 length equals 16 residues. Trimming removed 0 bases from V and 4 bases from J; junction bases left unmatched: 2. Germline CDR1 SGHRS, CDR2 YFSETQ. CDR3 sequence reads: CASSLELAGGADTQYF. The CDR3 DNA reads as TGCGCCAGCAGCTTGGAACTAGCGGGAGGGGCAGATACGCAGTATTTT.

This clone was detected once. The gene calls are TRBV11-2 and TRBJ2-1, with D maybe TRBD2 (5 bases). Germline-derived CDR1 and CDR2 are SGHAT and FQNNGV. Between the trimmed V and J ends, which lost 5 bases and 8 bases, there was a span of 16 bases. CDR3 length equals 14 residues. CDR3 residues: CASSPPGVRDEQFF. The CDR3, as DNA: TGTGCCAGCAGCCCCCCCGGGGTTCGGGATGAGCAGTTCTTC.

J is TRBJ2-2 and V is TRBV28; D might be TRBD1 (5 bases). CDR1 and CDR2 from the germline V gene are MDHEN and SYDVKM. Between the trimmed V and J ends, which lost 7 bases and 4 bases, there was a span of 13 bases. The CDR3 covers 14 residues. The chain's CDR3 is CASMSGLRTGELFF. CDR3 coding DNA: TGTGCCAGCATGTCAGGGTTGCGCACCGGGGAGCTGTTTTTT.

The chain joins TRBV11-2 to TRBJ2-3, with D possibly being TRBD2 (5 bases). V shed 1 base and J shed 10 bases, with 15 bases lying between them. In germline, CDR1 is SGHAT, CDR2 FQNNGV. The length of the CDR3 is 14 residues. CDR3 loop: CASSLVVLGDAQYF. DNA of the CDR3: TGTGCCAGCAGCTTAGTCGTCCTCGGGGATGCGCAGTATTTT.

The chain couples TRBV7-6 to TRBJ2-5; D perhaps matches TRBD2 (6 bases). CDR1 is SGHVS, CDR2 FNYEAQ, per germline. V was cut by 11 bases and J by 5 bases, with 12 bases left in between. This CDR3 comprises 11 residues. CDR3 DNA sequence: TGTGCCGCGGGGCCCCGGGAGACCCAGTACTTC. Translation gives CAAGPRETQYF.

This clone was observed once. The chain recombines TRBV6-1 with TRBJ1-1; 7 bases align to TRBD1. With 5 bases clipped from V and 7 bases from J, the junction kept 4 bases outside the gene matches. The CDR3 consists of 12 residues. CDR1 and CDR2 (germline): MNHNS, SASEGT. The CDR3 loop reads CASSSQGDEAFF. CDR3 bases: TGTGCCAGCAGTTCCCAGGGGGATGAAGCTTTCTTT.

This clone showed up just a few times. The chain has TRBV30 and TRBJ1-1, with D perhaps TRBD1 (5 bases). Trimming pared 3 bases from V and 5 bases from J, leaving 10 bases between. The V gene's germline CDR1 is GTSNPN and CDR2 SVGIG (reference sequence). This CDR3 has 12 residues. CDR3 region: CAWRRGGTEAFF. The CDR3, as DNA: TGTGCCTGGAGGAGGGGAGGGACTGAAGCTTTCTTT.

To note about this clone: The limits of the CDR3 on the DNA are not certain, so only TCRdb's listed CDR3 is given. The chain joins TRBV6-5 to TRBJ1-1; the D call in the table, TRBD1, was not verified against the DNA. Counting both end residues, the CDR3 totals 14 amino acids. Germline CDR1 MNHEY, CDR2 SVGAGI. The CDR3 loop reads CASILDRANTEAFF.

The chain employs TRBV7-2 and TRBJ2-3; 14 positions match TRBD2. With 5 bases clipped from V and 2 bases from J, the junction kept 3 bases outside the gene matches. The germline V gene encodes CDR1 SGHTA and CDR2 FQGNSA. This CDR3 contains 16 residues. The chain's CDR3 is CASSAGLAGVTDTQYF. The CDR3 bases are TGTGCCAGCAGCGCGGGACTAGCGGGGGTCACAGATACGCAGTATTTT.

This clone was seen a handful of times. CDR3 region: CASSSGHSGNTIYF. CDR3 nucleotide sequence: TGTGCCAGCAGCTCCGGACACTCTGGAAACACCATATATTTT. V gene TRBV5-4 combines with J gene TRBJ1-3; maybe TRBD1 (5 bases). The germline CDR1 and CDR2 sequences are SGHNT and YYREEE (reference sequence). The CDR3 runs to 14 residues. Trimming took 3 bases from V and 0 from J, leaving 7 bases between them.